This T cell receptor beta chain was obtained from a study of blood T cell repertoires in COVID-19. Overall study: Among Cohort 3 donors, those recovered had two negative PCRs, clearance, or symptom resolution. There were acute and convalescent COVID-19 samples, and they came from the United States, Italy and Spain.

Enrolled through a virtual design, the participants were between roughly 18 and 100 years of age and came from under 25 US areas. Clinical history as reported by participants underpinned cohort assignment. Data came from immunoSEQ multiplex PCR; TCRdb stores just in-frame clones and leaves some out. The sample has 250,000 to 300,000 clones, more than 75% seen once; the top ten hold roughly 2%. The germline V gene encodes CDR1 MNHEY and CDR2 SVGEGT. This CDR3 has 15 amino acids. Trimming cost V 2 bases and J 0 bases, with 11 bases left between them. The table lists this clone with a count of one. This chain connects TRBV6-2 or TRBV6-3 to TRBJ2-7; TRBD2 is a possible D gene (6 bases). The sequence came from a woman in her sixties in a cohort exposed to, infected with or recovered from COVID-19 (not recorded which). The sample taken for sequencing was PBMCs or T cells enriched from blood (not recorded which). Here the CDR3 reads CASSYGGKSSYEQYF. The CDR3 DNA reads TGTGCCAGCAGTTACGGGGGGAAAAGCTCCTACGAGCAGTACTTC.